Listed below are T cell receptor beta chains from one sample, sequenced in a study of blood T cell repertoires in COVID-19. The assay was immunoSEQ multiplex PCR, and TCRdb's table has in-frame clones only and misses some. The data hold 200,000 to 250,000 clones, with 84% observed a single time. Sequencing was carried out using PBMCs or T cells enriched from blood (not recorded which). The receptor set was obtained from a woman aged 40 to 49 who had recovered from COVID-19. Each CDR3 is given with its conserved first and last residue. The order of the fields is J gene, clone size, D gene, V gene, CDR3 protein, CDR3 DNA. D genes are given only for firm matches. Size tells how often a clone was seen (once, few, many) or the class of an expanded clone, and some rows leave it out.

TRBJ2-7,NA,NA,TRBV27,CASSPSGVSGLFQYF,TGTGCCAGCAGTCCTTCGGGGGTGAGCGGGCTGTTTCAGTACTTC
TRBJ2-3,NA,TRBD2,TRBV27,CASSLTSRRSTDTQYF,TGTGCCAGCAGTTTGACTAGCCGGCGTAGCACAGATACGCAGTATTTT
TRBJ2-2,NA,TRBD2,TRBV28,CASSFRTLVTSGRLILNTGELFF,TGTGCCAGCAGTTTTAGGACCCTCGTGACTAGCGGGAGGCTCATTCTGAACACCGGGGAGCTGTTTTTT
TRBJ2-1,once,NA,TRBV6-2/TRBV6-3,CASSHGDEQFF,TGTGCCAGCAGCCACGGGGATGAGCAGTTCTTC
TRBJ1-1,NA,NA,TRBV14,CASSQDRRFNTEAFF,TGTGCCAGCAGCCAAGATAGGAGATTTAACACTGAAGCTTTCTTT
TRBJ2-1,once,TRBD1,TRBV25-1,CASSEMTGARQFF,TGTGCCAGCAGTGAAATGACAGGGGCGCGACAGTTCTTC
TRBJ1-2,NA,NA,TRBV27,CASRGGFGDDYGYTF,TGTGCCAGCAGAGGGGGATTCGGGGATGACTATGGCTACACCTTC
TRBJ2-1,NA,NA,TRBV3-1/TRBV3-2,CASSSPTHASNEQFF,TGTGCCAGCAGCTCCCCGACTCACGCCTCCAATGAGCAGTTCTTC
TRBJ2-1,NA,NA,TRBV5-1,CASSLDGNDYNEQFF,TGCGCCAGCAGCTTGGACGGGAATGACTACAATGAGCAGTTCTTC
TRBJ1-2,NA,NA,TRBV9,CASSVSGNYGYTF,TGTGCCAGCAGCGTTTCAGGCAACTATGGCTACACCTTC
TRBJ2-5,NA,NA,TRBV9,CASSVVADQETQYF,TGTGCCAGCAGCGTAGTGGCCGACCAAGAGACCCAGTACTTC
TRBJ1-1,NA,TRBD1,TRBV6-5,CASPQGAGTEAFF,TGTGCCAGCCCGCAGGGGGCAGGGACTGAAGCTTTCTTT
TRBJ1-2,NA,TRBD1,TRBV25-1,CASSGTGRGYTF,TGTGCCAGCAGTGGGACAGGCCGTGGCTACACCTTC
TRBJ2-7,NA,NA,TRBV5-1,CASSLVEGHLTYEQYF,TGCGCCAGCAGCTTGGTTGAGGGACACTTAACCTACGAGCAGTACTTC
TRBJ2-2,NA,TRBD2,TRBV25-1,CASSPRGLAGNTGELFF,TGTGCCAGCTCCCCCCGGGGACTAGCGGGGAACACCGGGGAGCTGTTTTTT
TRBJ2-1,once,TRBD2,TRBV30,CAWQTSGVYNEQFF,TGTGCCTGGCAAACTAGCGGGGTCTACAATGAGCAGTTCTTC
TRBJ2-1,once,NA,TRBV3-1/TRBV3-2,CASSQRGLGNEQFF,TGTGCCAGCAGCCAAAGGGGCCTGGGGAATGAGCAGTTCTTC
TRBJ1-1,NA,NA,TRBV7-2,CASTQGSYTEAFF,TGTGCCAGCACCCAGGGGAGCTACACTGAAGCTTTCTTT
TRBJ1-5,once,TRBD1,TRBV28,CASSSSRQGYNQPQHF,TGTGCCAGCAGTTCATCGCGACAGGGGTACAATCAGCCCCAGCATTTT
TRBJ1-2,NA,TRBD1,TRBV19,CASSTGQALTF,TGTGCCAGTAGTACCGGACAGGCTCTCACCTTC
TRBJ1-2,NA,NA,TRBV28,CASSPIPSTGNYGYTF,TGTGCCAGCAGTCCCATCCCTTCGACGGGAAACTATGGCTACACCTTC
TRBJ1-4,NA,NA,TRBV10-3,CAIRDMVFEKLFF,TGTGCCATCCGAGACATGGTTTTCGAAAAACTGTTTTTT
TRBJ2-3,few,TRBD1,TRBV9,CASSVEGVGQTSTDTQYF,TGTGCCAGCAGCGTAGAAGGGGTGGGACAGACCAGCACAGATACGCAGTATTTT
TRBJ1-3,NA,NA,TRBV6-6,CASFGSGNTIYF,TGTGCCAGTTTCGGTTCTGGAAACACCATATATTTT
TRBJ2-3,NA,NA,TRBV20-1,CSASRQGISDTQYF,TGCAGTGCTAGTCGTCAGGGGATATCAGATACGCAGTATTTT
TRBJ2-2,NA,NA,TRBV7-8,CASSLELFTGELFF,TGTGCCAGCAGCTTAGAATTATTCACCGGGGAGCTGTTTTTT
TRBJ2-7,few,TRBD2,TRBV6-4,CASSDPTGTSPEQYF,TGTGCCAGCAGTGACCCGACCGGGACTAGCCCCGAGCAGTACTTC
TRBJ2-1,NA,TRBD2,TRBV9,CASSAGLAGAVGEQFF,TGTGCCAGCAGCGCAGGACTAGCGGGAGCGGTAGGTGAGCAGTTCTTC
TRBJ1-5,NA,NA,TRBV29-1,CSVAQGSNQPQHF,TGCAGCGTTGCTCAGGGTAGCAATCAGCCCCAGCATTTT
TRBJ2-1,NA,NA,TRBV4-1,CASSRTSSYGLYNEQFF,TGCGCCAGCAGCAGAACTAGCTCCTACGGGCTATACAATGAGCAGTTCTTC
TRBJ2-2,NA,NA,TRBV28,CASTSHGQLNTGELFF,TGTGCCAGCACCTCCCATGGACAGCTAAACACCGGGGAGCTGTTTTTT
TRBJ2-1,few,NA,TRBV7-2,CASRPLMERQLYNEQFF,TGTGCCAGCAGGCCCCTAATGGAGCGGCAGCTCTACAATGAGCAGTTCTTC
TRBJ2-5,NA,NA,TRBV27,CASSLWWPLPGGETQYF,TGTGCCAGCAGTTTGTGGTGGCCTCTCCCTGGTGGCGAGACCCAGTACTTC
TRBJ1-2,NA,NA,TRBV5-1,CASSSPAGEGTF,TGCGCCAGCAGCTCCCCGGCCGGGGAAGGGACCTTC
TRBJ2-1,NA,NA,TRBV5-1,CASSLGGGAQASYNEQFF,TGCGCCAGCAGCTTGGGAGGCGGCGCACAGGCCTCCTACAATGAGCAGTTCTTC
TRBJ1-2,NA,NA,TRBV19,CASSIGGFDGYTF,TGTGCCAGTAGTATCGGAGGGTTCGATGGCTACACCTTC
TRBJ2-1,NA,TRBD1,TRBV2,CASGQGYSEQFF,TGTGCCAGCGGACAGGGTTATTCTGAGCAGTTCTTC
TRBJ2-7,NA,NA,TRBV7-8,CASSLAQIYEQYF,TGTGCCAGCAGCTTAGCTCAGATTTACGAGCAGTACTTC
TRBJ2-1,NA,TRBD2,TRBV9,CASSVAQASGLYNEQFF,TGTGCCAGCAGCGTAGCTCAGGCTAGCGGGCTATACAATGAGCAGTTCTTC
TRBJ2-1,NA,TRBD1,TRBV24-1,CATSDSGRRTGAYNEQFF,TGTGCCACCAGTGATTCGGGGCGCAGGACAGGAGCCTACAATGAGCAGTTCTTC
TRBJ1-2,NA,NA,TRBV3-1/TRBV3-2,CASSQGSGNSYGYTF,TGTGCCAGCAGCCAGGGGAGTGGAAATAGCTATGGCTACACCTTC
TRBJ2-1,many,TRBD2,TRBV2,CASSDQTGGGEQFF,TGTGCCAGCAGTGATCAAACGGGGGGAGGAGAGCAGTTCTTC
TRBJ2-1,NA,TRBD1,TRBV18,CASSPTDRGGSNEQFF,TGTGCCAGCTCCCCAACCGACAGGGGTGGGTCGAATGAGCAGTTCTTC
TRBJ2-3,NA,TRBD2,TRBV7-6,CASSPSGGTTDTQYF,TGTGCCAGCAGCCCTAGCGGGGGGACCACAGATACGCAGTATTTT
TRBJ1-1,NA,NA,TRBV27,CASSSPPREAAFF,TGTGCCAGCAGTTCCCCCCCCCGAGAGGCCGCTTTCTTT
TRBJ1-2,NA,NA,TRBV3-1/TRBV3-2,CASSPWDTPIAGYTF,TGTGCCAGCAGCCCGTGGGACACTCCTATTGCTGGCTACACCTTC
TRBJ2-5,NA,TRBD2,TRBV12-3/TRBV12-4,CASRGTSGTQYF,TGTGCCAGCAGGGGGACTAGCGGGACCCAGTACTTC
TRBJ2-7,NA,TRBD1,TRBV3-1/TRBV3-2,CASSQGSGQGYEQYF,TGTGCCAGCAGCCAAGGCTCGGGACAGGGGTACGAGCAGTACTTC
TRBJ2-7,NA,NA,TRBV28,CASSLLLAFSSYEQYF,TGTGCCAGCAGTTTATTACTAGCCTTTAGCTCCTACGAGCAGTACTTC
TRBJ1-2,NA,TRBD1,TRBV15,CATSRGRRGQSSGYTF,TGTGCCACCAGCAGAGGAAGGAGGGGGCAGAGTAGTGGCTACACCTTC
TRBJ2-1,once,TRBD1,TRBV5-1,CASSLRGQAYNEQFF,TGCGCCAGCAGCTTGAGGGGACAGGCCTACAATGAGCAGTTCTTC
TRBJ2-1,NA,TRBD1,TRBV4-3,CASSIRDSLSNEQFF,TGCGCCAGCAGCATCCGGGACAGTCTCTCAAATGAGCAGTTCTTC
TRBJ2-1,NA,NA,TRBV7-9,CASRAGLASNEQFF,TGTGCCAGCCGAGCGGGTTTGGCCTCCAATGAGCAGTTCTTC
TRBJ2-1,NA,TRBD2,TRBV7-9,CASSLAPSGSSYNEQFF,TGTGCCAGCAGCTTAGCCCCCAGCGGGAGCTCCTACAATGAGCAGTTCTTC